This T cell receptor (beta chain) was sequenced for a study of shared T cell receptors in the human thymus. Here immunoSEQ multiplex PCR was the method, and the copy in TCRdb shows in-frame clones only, minus some. The sample yields hundreds of thousands of clones, roughly 90% seen once. The sample also formed part of further work on human thymus T cells. As that study records: It was healthy Finnish infants having corrective surgery for congenital heart defects who were the donors. Corrective cardiac operations yielded the resected thymus tissue. Thymic and blood repertoires seemed to show skewed V and J gene use. Thymic repertoires from unrelated individuals overlapped highly, related research reported.

The sequencing input was thymocytes. This TCR derives from a boy in the first two years of life with a congenital heart defect.

Here the CDR3 DNA reads TGTGCCAGCAGCTTGGGGCGGGATACGCAGTATTTT. This sequence encodes CASSLGRDTQYF. This sequence joins TRBV5-4 and TRBJ2-3, with no clear D. Trimming took 0 bases from V and 6 from J, leaving 5 bases between them. The length of the CDR3 is 12 residues. Germline V gene sequence: CDR1 SGHNT, CDR2 YYREEE (reference sequence).